This is a list of T cell receptor beta chains from one sample in a study of T cell changes during pregnancy in multiple sclerosis. Sequencing was performed with immunoSEQ multiplex PCR; in TCRdb, only in-frame clones are kept and a portion is missing. The table lists 55,000 to 80,000 clones, 90% to 95% of them singletons. The sample here was CD8+ T cells from peripheral blood mononuclear cells, taken in the second trimester of pregnancy. The receptor set was obtained from a female donor with multiple sclerosis, enrolled in a pregnancy study. Both conserved end residues are part of each CDR3. The D gene is left open where the match is weak. Clone size appears in some rows only: once, few, many, or a class for an expanded clone.

cdr3_aa cdr3_nt v_call d_call clone_size j_call
CATSPLLGQGYEQYF TGTGCCACCAGCCCCCTATTAGGACAGGGGTACGAGCAGTACTTC TRBV15 TRBD1 NA TRBJ2-7
CATSSQDSSYEQYF TGTGCCACCAGCAGCCAGGACAGCTCCTACGAGCAGTACTTC TRBV15 NA NA TRBJ2-7
CASSQSQGAYEQYF TGCGCCAGCAGCCAATCGCAGGGCGCCTACGAGCAGTACTTC TRBV4-1 NA NA TRBJ2-7
CASSEGTRGNQPQHF TGTGCCAGCAGTGAAGGGACAAGGGGCAATCAGCCCCAGCATTTT TRBV6-1 NA NA TRBJ1-5
CASSQPRSEQFF TGCGCCAGCAGCCAACCCCGGAGTGAGCAGTTCTTC TRBV4-1 NA NA TRBJ2-1
CASSEGLHYEQYF TGCGCCAGCAGTGAAGGACTACACTACGAGCAGTACTTC TRBV10-2 NA NA TRBJ2-7
CASSYAGNYGYTF TGTGCCAGCAGTTACGCGGGTAACTATGGCTACACCTTC TRBV6-5 NA NA TRBJ1-2
CASSLGTGEYEQYF TGTGCCAGCAGCTTGGGTACAGGGGAGTACGAGCAGTACTTC TRBV5-6 TRBD1 NA TRBJ2-7
CASSPQAGDYEQYF TGTGCCAGCTCACCACAGGCAGGGGATTACGAGCAGTACTTC TRBV18 NA NA TRBJ2-7
CASSLGTGVYEQYF TGTGCCAGCAGCTTAGGGACAGGGGTATACGAGCAGTACTTC TRBV11-2 TRBD1 NA TRBJ2-7
CASTAGASYEQYF TGTGCCAGTACCGCGGGAGCCTCCTACGAGCAGTACTTC TRBV19 TRBD2 once TRBJ2-7
CASSLADTGPNTEAFF TGTGCCAGCAGCTTAGCTGATACAGGGCCGAACACTGAAGCTTTCTTT TRBV7-6 NA once TRBJ1-1
CASSGKKAFF TGTGCCAGCAGCGGGAAGAAAGCTTTCTTT TRBV2 NA NA TRBJ1-1
CASSLLLDRGRGEKLFF TGTGCCAGCAGCTTACTATTGGACAGGGGAAGAGGGGAAAAACTGTTTTTT TRBV7-9 TRBD1 NA TRBJ1-4
CASSRLRNTIYF TGTGCCAGCAGTAGACTGAGAAACACCATATATTTT TRBV6-4 NA once TRBJ1-3
CASSPGLGTPYEQYF TGTGCCAGTTCTCCGGGACTAGGGACCCCCTACGAGCAGTACTTC TRBV19 TRBD2 once TRBJ2-7
CASSESGEGNQPQHF TGTGCCAGCAGTGAATCAGGGGAAGGGAATCAGCCCCAGCATTTT TRBV6-1 NA NA TRBJ1-5
CASSGQRFYGYTF TGTGCCAGCAGCGGACAGCGATTCTATGGCTACACCTTC TRBV5-4 NA NA TRBJ1-2
CASSSQQGWEQYF TGTGCCAGCAGCTCCCAACAGGGGTGGGAGCAGTACTTC TRBV13 TRBD1 NA TRBJ2-7
CAVRGGFTCEQYF TGTGCCGTAAGGGGGGGTTTTACATGCGAGCAGTACTTC TRBV6-4 NA NA TRBJ2-7
CASSLAGGVTGELFF TGTGCCAGCAGCCTAGCGGGAGGGGTCACCGGGGAGCTGTTTTTT TRBV27 TRBD2 NA TRBJ2-2
CAWTRSTGSEETQYF TGTGCCTGGACCCGTTCTACAGGGTCCGAAGAGACCCAGTACTTC TRBV30 NA NA TRBJ2-5
CASSFTGADRGKSDEQYF TGTGCCAGCAGCTTTACGGGGGCAGACAGGGGAAAAAGCGACGAGCAGTACTTC TRBV7-9 TRBD1 NA TRBJ2-7
CASRGLLTPQHF TGTGCCAGCCGCGGATTACTCACGCCCCAGCATTTT TRBV19 NA NA TRBJ1-5
CASSLSPTGEHYEQYF TGTGCCAGCAGTTTAAGCCCGACAGGGGAGCACTACGAGCAGTACTTC TRBV27 TRBD1 NA TRBJ2-7
CAWRTSGSFHEQYF TGTGCCTGGAGGACTAGCGGGAGTTTCCACGAGCAGTACTTC TRBV30 TRBD2 NA TRBJ2-7
CASSDGGREQYF TGTGCCAGCAGTGATGGGGGCCGCGAGCAGTACTTC TRBV2 NA once TRBJ2-7
CASSIGLAYEQYF TGTGCCAGTAGTATAGGACTAGCCTACGAGCAGTACTTC TRBV19 NA NA TRBJ2-7
CASSQPGNTEAFF TGTGCCAGCAGTCAGCCGGGGAACACTGAAGCTTTCTTT TRBV6-5 NA NA TRBJ1-1
CASSQGSGREVLYNEQFF TGTGCCAGCAGTCAGGGTAGCGGGAGAGAAGTTTTATACAATGAGCAGTTCTTC TRBV27 TRBD2 NA TRBJ2-1
CASSQTSGEETQYF TGCGCCAGCAGCCAAACTAGCGGGGAGGAGACCCAGTACTTC TRBV4-1 TRBD2 NA TRBJ2-5
CASSLRTGGYEQYF TGTGCCAGCAGTTTAAGGACAGGGGGCTACGAGCAGTACTTC TRBV27 TRBD1 NA TRBJ2-7
CASSWTSDAYNEQFF TGTGCCAGCAGCTGGACTAGCGACGCCTACAATGAGCAGTTCTTC TRBV7-2 TRBD2 NA TRBJ2-1
CASSLGGTPIEAFF TGTGCCAGCAGTTTGGGAGGGACCCCAATTGAAGCTTTCTTT TRBV27 NA NA TRBJ1-1
CASSPKGTRRPGELFF TGTGCCAGCAGCCCGAAAGGGACAAGGAGGCCCGGGGAGCTGTTTTTT TRBV13 NA NA TRBJ2-2
CASRETSGGADTQYF TGTGCCAGCAGAGAGACTAGCGGGGGGGCAGATACGCAGTATTTT TRBV6-1 TRBD2 NA TRBJ2-3
CASRPGTGASGYTF TGTGCCAGCAGGCCCGGGACAGGGGCCTCTGGCTACACCTTC TRBV6-5 TRBD1 once TRBJ1-2
CASSPLGDYEQYF TGTGCCAGCAGCCCCCTAGGAGACTACGAGCAGTACTTC TRBV27 NA NA TRBJ2-7
CASSAGGQGLGTEAFF TGTGCCAGCAGCGCAGGGGGACAGGGTTTGGGCACTGAAGCTTTCTTT TRBV9 TRBD1 NA TRBJ1-1
CASSPYRSDTEAFF TGTGCCAGCAGCCCCTACAGGTCCGACACTGAAGCTTTCTTT TRBV7-6 NA NA TRBJ1-1
CASSFRGRAAGEQYF TGTGCCAGCAGTTTCCGCGGGAGGGCCGCTGGCGAGCAGTACTTC TRBV28 TRBD2 NA TRBJ2-7
CASSEVGGSYEQYF TGTGCCAGCAGTGAGGTGGGGGGATCCTACGAGCAGTACTTC TRBV6-4 NA NA TRBJ2-7
CASSLPLVAGDDTGELFF TGCGCCAGCAGCTTGCCCCTGGTGGCGGGAGATGACACCGGGGAGCTGTTTTTT TRBV5-1 TRBD2 NA TRBJ2-2
CASNGSGEEKLAKNIQYF TGCGCCAGCAACGGTAGCGGGGAGGAGAAGCTAGCCAAAAACATTCAGTACTTC TRBV23-1 TRBD2 NA TRBJ2-4
CASSLTGIGQPQHF TGTGCCAGCAGCCTGACAGGGATCGGTCAGCCCCAGCATTTT TRBV6-5 TRBD1 NA TRBJ1-5
CASSYSMTGEGYGYTF TGTGCCAGCAGTTACTCGATGACAGGGGAGGGCTATGGCTACACCTTC TRBV6-5 TRBD1 NA TRBJ1-2
CASSFRPESYEQYF TGTGCCAGCAGCTTTCGCCCCGAGTCCTACGAGCAGTACTTC TRBV7-9 NA NA TRBJ2-7
CASGPWEAQPQHF TGTGCTAGTGGTCCCTGGGAGGCGCAGCCCCAGCATTTT TRBV12-5 NA few TRBJ1-5
CASSVASRTYEQYF TGTGCCAGCAGCGTAGCGTCTCGTACCTACGAGCAGTACTTC TRBV9 NA NA TRBJ2-7
CATGGEFGSGANVLTF TGTGCCACCGGGGGGGAATTTGGATCTGGGGCCAACGTCCTGACTTTC TRBV19 TRBD2 NA TRBJ2-6
CASTPVSNTEAFF TGTGCCAGCACGCCGGTATCGAACACTGAAGCTTTCTTT TRBV5-5 NA NA TRBJ1-1